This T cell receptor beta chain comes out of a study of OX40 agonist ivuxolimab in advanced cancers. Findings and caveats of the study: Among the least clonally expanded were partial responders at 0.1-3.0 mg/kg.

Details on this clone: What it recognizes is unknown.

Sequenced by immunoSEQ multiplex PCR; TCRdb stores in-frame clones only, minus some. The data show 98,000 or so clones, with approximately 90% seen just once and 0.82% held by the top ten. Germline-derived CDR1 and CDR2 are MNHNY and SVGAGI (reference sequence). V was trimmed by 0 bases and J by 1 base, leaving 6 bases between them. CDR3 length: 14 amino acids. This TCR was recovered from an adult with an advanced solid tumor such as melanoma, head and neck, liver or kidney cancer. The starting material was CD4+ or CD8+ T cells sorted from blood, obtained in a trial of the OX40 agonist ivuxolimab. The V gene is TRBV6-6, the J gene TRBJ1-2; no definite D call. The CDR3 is CASSYSGGNYGYTF. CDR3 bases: TGTGCCAGCAGTTACTCGGGCGGTAACTATGGCTACACCTTC.